The 11 T cell receptor beta chains listed next were all sequenced from one sample in a study of T cell changes during pregnancy in multiple sclerosis. Profiling relied on immunoSEQ multiplex PCR, and the TCRdb table lists in-frame clones only, not all of them. The sample holds approximately 130,000 clones, over 85% seen once. Here the sequenced sample was peripheral blood, taken before pregnancy. Receptors originate from a female donor with multiple sclerosis, enrolled in a pregnancy study.

This chain uses TRBV9 with TRBJ2-1; unclear D gene. V shed 0 bases and J shed 6 bases, with 22 bases lying between them. This CDR3 contains 18 residues. Germline-derived CDR1 and CDR2 are SGDLS and YYNGEE. CDR3 coding DNA: TGTGCCAGCAGCGTAGACCCCGCTAGTCGGCTAGTCCTCAATGAGCAGTTCTTC. As protein: CASSVDPASRLVLNEQFF.

The chain links TRBV5-8 to TRBJ1-5, with a possible D match to TRBD1 (5 bases). The germline V and J ends were trimmed by 0 bases and 4 bases, with 11 bases remaining between them. The germline CDR1 and CDR2 sequences are SGHTS and YDEGEE. The CDR3 consists of 15 residues. In DNA form, the CDR3 reads TGTGCCAGCAGCTTGGGACAGAGAAGTAATCAGCCCCAGCATTTT. Translated: CASSLGQRSNQPQHF. The complete variable domain, with remaining parts taken from reference TRBV5-8 and TRBJ1-5, reads EAGVTQSPTHLIKTRGQQATLRCSPISGHTSVYWYQQALGLGLQFLLWYDEGEERNRGNFPPRFSGRQFPNYSSELNVNALELEDSALYLCASSLGQRSNQPQHFGDGTRLSIL.

The rearrangement uses TRBV27 and TRBJ2-3; 13 bases are a match to TRBD2. The germline CDR1 and CDR2 sequences are MNHEY and SMNVEV (reference sequence). This CDR3 is 17 amino acids long. J gave up 2 bases and V 4 bases, and 6 bases lay outside the gene matches. The DNA of the CDR3 is TGTGCCAGCAGTTCGGGACTAGCGGGATCCTTCACAGATACGCAGTATTTT. Translation gives CASSSGLAGSFTDTQYF.

The chain uses TRBV5-4 and TRBJ2-1; the D gene is possibly TRBD2 (5 bases). This CDR3 contains 13 residues. Trimming pared 2 bases from V and 7 bases from J, leaving 10 bases between. In germline, CDR1 is SGHNT, CDR2 YYREEE (reference sequence). The CDR3 DNA is TGTGCCAGCAGCTTCTCAGGAGGTAATGAGCAGTTCTTC. Amino acids: CASSFSGGNEQFF.

The V call is TRBV7-9, the J call TRBJ1-1; D perhaps matches TRBD1 (6 bases). The CDR3 totals 18 residues. Germline values: CDR1 SEHNR, CDR2 FQNEAQ (reference sequence). The V and J ends lost 1 base and 6 bases respectively, with 24 bases between them. This CDR3 is CASSLVVLRGGRAAEAFF. The DNA of the CDR3 is TGTGCCAGCAGCTTAGTCGTTTTGAGGGGGGGGAGGGCGGCTGAAGCTTTCTTT.

The chain combines TRBV27 with TRBJ2-3; 11 bases are shared with TRBD2. Germline-derived CDR1 and CDR2 are MNHEY and SMNVEV (reference sequence). V lost 3 bases to trimming and J lost 3 bases; unmatched junction nucleotides: 2. The length of the CDR3 is 15 residues. CDR3 region: CASSFRTSGTDTQYF. The CDR3 DNA is TGTGCCAGCAGTTTCCGGACTAGCGGGACAGATACGCAGTATTTT.

The chain recombines TRBV29-1 with TRBJ2-7; D may be TRBD1 (6 bases). The CDR3 covers 15 residues. Looked up from germline, CDR1 is SQVTM and CDR2 is ANQGSEA. V lost 8 bases to trimming and J lost 0 bases, with 20 bases between them. CDR3 loop: CSRMGATLFSYEQYF. The CDR3 DNA reads as TGCAGCCGGATGGGGGCTACCCTGTTCTCCTACGAGCAGTACTTC.

The chain carries TRBV18 and TRBJ1-3; 8 nucleotides agree with TRBD1. CDR3 length: 15 amino acids. CDR1 and CDR2 from the germline V gene are KGHSH and LQKENI. V gave up 3 bases and J gave up 2 bases; unmatched junction bases: 3. This chain's CDR3 is CASSPDRGPGNTIYF. The CDR3 region has the DNA TGTGCCAGCTCACCCGACAGGGGACCTGGAAACACCATATATTTT.

The rearrangement links TRBV9 to TRBJ2-5, with 11 nucleotides matching TRBD2. The CDR3 is made up of 17 amino acids. Unmatched junction bases numbered 13, after V lost 4 bases and J lost 5 bases. Germline values: CDR1 SGDLS, CDR2 YYNGEE. The CDR3 loop is CASSPGGLAGGGETQYF. Written as DNA, the CDR3 is TGTGCCAGCAGCCCCGGGGGGCTAGCGGGGGGAGGGGAGACCCAGTACTTC.

This clone was observed once. The genes are TRBV28 and TRBJ2-1; a possible D gene is TRBD2 (5 bases). Germline CDR1 is MDHEN and CDR2 is SYDVKM. The CDR3 extends over 15 amino acids. V was cut by 6 bases and J by 6 bases, with 18 bases left in between. CDR3 loop: CASSSRLRDFNEQFF. The CDR3 nucleotides read TGTGCCAGCAGCTCCCGCCTCCGGGATTTCAATGAGCAGTTCTTC.

The chain has TRBV18 and TRBJ1-1, with 8 nucleotides matching TRBD1. The germline gives CDR1 KGHSH, CDR2 LQKENI. This CDR3 spans 15 amino acids. V lost 3 bases, J lost 6 bases, and 9 bases stayed unmatched. CDR3 sequence: CASSPRGQGFAEAFF. DNA for the CDR3: TGTGCCAGCTCACCCCGAGGACAGGGATTCGCTGAAGCTTTCTTT.